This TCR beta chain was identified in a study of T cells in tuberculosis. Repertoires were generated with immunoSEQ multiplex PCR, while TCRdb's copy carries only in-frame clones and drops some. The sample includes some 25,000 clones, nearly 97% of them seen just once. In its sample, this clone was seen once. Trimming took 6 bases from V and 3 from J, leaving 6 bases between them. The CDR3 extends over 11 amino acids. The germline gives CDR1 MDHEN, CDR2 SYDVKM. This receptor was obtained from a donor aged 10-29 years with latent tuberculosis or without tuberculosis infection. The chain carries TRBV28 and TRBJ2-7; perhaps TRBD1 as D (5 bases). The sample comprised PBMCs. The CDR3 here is CASRDNYEQYF. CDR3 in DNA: TGTGCCAGCAGGGACAACTACGAGCAGTACTTC.